This entry concerns a single TCR beta chain. Its target is unknown. The data are from a study of cytomegalovirus exposure and HLA in healthy donors. Across the study: Membership in the Caucasian-associated ancestry cluster was found for about 84% of about 430 genotyped donors. Whole-study results and caveats: When presence/absence was analysed, sequencing depth was taken to be roughly uniform across donors.

PCR involved 60 Vbeta and 13 Jbeta primers. Using immunoSEQ multiplex PCR, the repertoire was profiled, and TCRdb retains in-frame clones only, with some absent. Its listing shows about 77,000 clones. Germline V gives CDR1 SNHLY, CDR2 FYNNEI. Trimming shortened V by 6 bases and J by 4 bases, and 9 bases separated the two germline ends. The CDR3 contains 12 residues. While unrecorded immune exposures were likely, the donors were nominally healthy when sampled. The source is a man aged 50-59 years in good health and CMV-seropositive. The genes are TRBV2 and TRBJ1-1, with D possibly matching TRBD1 (5 bases). The specimen sequenced was PBMCs. This CDR3 reads CASRARGTEAFF. In nucleotides, the CDR3 is TGTGCCAGCAGAGCTAGGGGCACTGAAGCTTTCTTT.